Each of the 31 T cell receptor beta chains below was sequenced from the same sample in a study of regulatory T cells in long-lasting Graves disease. Building of the TCR beta libraries involved iRepertoire HTBI primers and Arm-PCR of CDR3 regions. TCRdb redid the calling of the multiplex PCR reads with MiXCR, one entry per CDR3 protein. Altogether roughly 610,000 distinct CDR3 sequences are present, less than 20% being singletons, with the ten largest covering approximately 20%. Sample time point: newly diagnosed GD, antithyroid drugs for less than 3 months. After RNA was extracted from PBMCs, the TCR library was made from it. In addition, the sample was reused for a study of T cells in Graves' hyperthyroidism and ophthalmopathy.

The sequenced sample was peripheral blood mononuclear cells (PBMCs), obtained at new diagnosis, from a patient treated with antithyroid drugs. All receptors derive from a woman aged 25 to 45 with Graves disease.

The chain links TRBV28 to TRBJ1-2; D call uncertain. From germline, CDR1 is MDHEN and CDR2 SYDVKM. The V and J ends lost 6 bases and 0 bases respectively, with 14 bases between them. The CDR3 extends over 15 amino acids. The DNA of the CDR3 is TGTGCCAGCAGGCCCCGACCTCAAACTAACTATGGCTACACCTTC. Its translation: CASRPRPQTNYGYTF.

This clonotype was counted a few times. V gene TRBV29-1 combines with J gene TRBJ2-5; 7 positions agree with TRBD1. Germline V gives CDR1 SQVTM, CDR2 ANQGSEA. The CDR3 sequence is 12 residues long. V lost 6 bases and J lost 4; bases outside the gene matches: 5. CDR3 in amino acids: CSVGQAAETQYF. The CDR3 nucleotides are TGCAGCGTCGGACAGGCCGCAGAGACCCAGTACTTC.

About this clonotype itself: A much more abundant neighbour one base away suggests this may be a read error. Since the CDR3 does not end with the conserved phenylalanine or tryptophan, this likely comes from a read error. The gene calls are TRBV28 and TRBJ1-1; tentative D call: TRBD1 (6 bases). Germline values: CDR1 MDHEN, CDR2 SYDVKM. The CDR3 consists of 15 residues. The CDR3 loop reads CASSQTGTGSSEAFL. The CDR3 DNA reads as TGTGCCAGCAGCCAAACGGGTACAGGGAGTTCTGAGGCTTTCTTG.

This clonotype appeared many times. This chain links TRBV30 with TRBJ2-1; 8 nucleotides agree with TRBD2. The CDR3 runs 15 residues. The V gene's germline CDR1 is GTSNPN and CDR2 SVGIG (reference sequence). The ends lost 2 bases at V and 10 bases at J; junction bases unmatched: 13. CDR3 sequence: CAWSSLLAVRGEQFF. In DNA, the CDR3 is TGTGCCTGGAGTTCTCTACTAGCGGTGAGAGGAGAGCAGTTCTTC.

The chain's CDR3 is CASSIRLAGSYEQYF. The DNA of the CDR3 is TGTGCCAGTAGTATTCGACTAGCGGGCTCCTACGAGCAGTACTTC. This rearrangement joins TRBV19 to TRBJ2-7; 10 bases agree with TRBD2. The trim removed 3 bases at V and 0 bases at J, leaving 2 bases unmatched. CDR1 and CDR2 (germline): LNHDA, SQIVND (reference sequence). This CDR3 region has 15 residues.

To note about this clonotype: A much larger clone differs from this one at a single base, so this may be a read error. The chain has TRBV11-2 and TRBJ2-1; D is uncertain. The CDR3 has 13 amino acids. Per germline, CDR1 SGHAT and CDR2 FQNNGV. The CDR3 spells CASSLSTYNEQLF. Here the CDR3 DNA reads TGTGCCAGCAGCCTTTCGACTTACAATGAGCAGCTCTTC.

The V call is TRBV4-2, the J call TRBJ1-4, with D hard to call. This CDR3 comprises 16 residues. Germline values: CDR1 LGHNA, CDR2 YNFKEQ. Trimming left V 6 bases short and J 0 bases short, with 14 bases between. The CDR3 DNA sequence: TGTGCCAGCAGGACCCGGACTGCTGCAACTAATGAAAAACTGTTTTTT. Translation gives CASRTRTAATNEKLFF.

This chain connects TRBV11-2 to TRBJ2-1; D is undetermined. This CDR3 is 12 amino acids long. Germline V gene data show CDR1 as SGHAT and CDR2 as FQNNGV. Trimming removed 5 bases at V and 9 bases at J, with 11 bases between. In DNA form, the CDR3 reads TGTGCCAGCAGCCGTCAAGGCCTTGAGCAGTTCTTC. Protein: CASSRQGLEQFF.

This clonotype was seen more than once but under ten times. CDR3 in amino acids: CASRQRDREFGNEQFF. The CDR3, as DNA: TGTGCCAGCAGACAAAGAGACAGGGAGTTCGGCAATGAGCAGTTCTTC. This sequence joins TRBV6-1 and TRBJ2-1; 7 nucleotides align to TRBD1. This CDR3 is built from 16 residues. CDR1 is MNHNS, CDR2 SASEGT, per germline. V gave up 6 bases and J gave up 6 bases; unmatched junction bases: 14.

This clonotype has ten or more counts. J is TRBJ2-5 and V is TRBV7-9, with D hard to call. Trimming removed 1 base from V and 2 bases from J, with 5 bases in between. Germline-derived CDR1 and CDR2 are SEHNR and FQNEAQ (reference sequence). This CDR3 spans 13 amino acids. The DNA of the CDR3 is TGTGCCAGCAGCTTAGGGCAGCAAGAGACCCAGTACTTC. It yields the protein CASSLGQQETQYF.

The chain joins TRBV19 to TRBJ2-1; D unclear. Per the germline V gene, CDR1 is LNHDA and CDR2 is SQIVND (reference sequence). The CDR3 runs 15 residues. Trimming pared 3 bases from V and 9 bases from J, leaving 18 bases between. In nucleotides, the CDR3 is TGTGCCAGTAGTATCCCCTTTTCCCTAGTAGTTGAGCAGTTCTTC. As protein: CASSIPFSLVVEQFF.

There are many counts of this clonotype. V is TRBV27 and J is TRBJ1-1; no clear D gene. The germline V gene has CDR1 MNHEY and CDR2 SMNVEV (reference sequence). The V gene lost 3 bases and the J gene lost 1 base, with 18 bases spanning the gap. The CDR3 covers 17 residues. CDR3 DNA: TGTGCCAGCAGTTTCCTTACAAACCCATCACGGAACACTGAAGCTTTCTTT. Encoded protein: CASSFLTNPSRNTEAFF.

The sample holds a few counts of this clonotype. This rearrangement joins TRBV6-1 to TRBJ2-5; no clear D. V was shortened by 8 bases and J by 5 bases, with 15 bases between the two germline ends. CDR1 and CDR2 (germline): MNHNS, SASEGT. This CDR3 spans 13 amino acids. CDR3 sequence reads: CASLYRDLETQYF. The CDR3 DNA is TGTGCCAGCCTATATAGGGATCTTGAGACCCAGTACTTC.

This sequence joins TRBV4-1 and TRBJ1-2, with TRBD1 as a possible D gene (6 bases). This CDR3 contains 14 residues. Germline CDR1 and CDR2: MGHRA and YSYEKL. V lost 1 base and J lost 8, with 14 bases in between. The CDR3 region has the DNA TGCGCCAGCAGCCAAGGACAGGCAGAGAAGGGCTACACCTTC. This gives the protein CASSQGQAEKGYTF.

This clonotype was counted at least ten times. This rearrangement joins TRBV7-2 to TRBJ1-2, with D unclear. Germline values: CDR1 SGHTA, CDR2 FQGNSA. The CDR3 has 11 amino acids. The V gene lost 8 bases and the J gene lost 7 bases, with 11 bases spanning the gap. CDR3 nucleotides: TGTGCCAGCCCAGCCCCCCCTGGCTACACCTTC. Translated: CASPAPPGYTF.

This clonotype was seen repeatedly, ten times or more. The V call is TRBV28, the J call TRBJ2-7; possible D gene TRBD2, 6 bases. This CDR3 comprises 14 residues. Trimming removed 4 bases from V and 5 bases from J, with 15 bases in between. The V gene's germline CDR1 is MDHEN and CDR2 SYDVKM. The CDR3 coding sequence is TGTGCCAGCAGTTCGCCCCTGACTAGTAACGAGCAGTACTTC. Residues: CASSSPLTSNEQYF.

The chain joins TRBV5-1 to TRBJ2-4; D might be TRBD2 (5 bases). CDR3 length: 15 amino acids. Per germline, CDR1 SGHRS and CDR2 YFSETQ. With 0 bases removed from V and 6 bases from J, the gap between germline ends came to 13 bases. CDR3 region: CASSLAASSSNIQYF. The CDR3 region has the DNA TGCGCCAGCAGCTTGGCGGCTAGCTCTTCAAACATTCAGTACTTC.

J is TRBJ2-5 and V is TRBV30, with a possible D match to TRBD1 (5 bases). Germline V gene sequence: CDR1 GTSNPN, CDR2 SVGIG (reference sequence). V was shortened by 1 base and J by 5 bases, with 17 bases between the two germline ends. CDR3 size: 15 residues. The CDR3 sequence: CAWSDHFQGRETQYF. CDR3 sequence (DNA): TGTGCCTGGAGTGACCACTTTCAGGGTCGTGAGACCCAGTACTTC.

The V gene is TRBV28, the J gene TRBJ1-2; tentatively, D is TRBD1 (5 bases). The CDR3 consists of 16 residues. Trimming removed 6 bases at V and 4 bases at J, with 21 bases between. CDR1 and CDR2 (germline): MDHEN, SYDVKM. DNA for the CDR3: TGTGCCAGCAGCGTCCGGGGGGTGGGATTCGGCTATGGCTACACCTTC. Protein: CASSVRGVGFGYGYTF.

The table lists this clonotype with many counts. The CDR3 is CSVRHVPKETQYF. CDR3 DNA: TGCAGCGTTAGACACGTACCAAAAGAGACCCAGTACTTC. The rearrangement uses TRBV29-1 and TRBJ2-5; D not resolved. Deletions cut 5 bases from V and 3 bases from J, with 13 bases between. This CDR3 contains 13 residues. The germline V gene encodes CDR1 SQVTM and CDR2 ANQGSEA. The whole variable domain, filled in from reference TRBV29-1 and TRBJ2-5, reads SAVISQKPSRDICQRGTSLTIQCQVDSQVTMMFWYRQQPGQSLTLIATANQGSEATYESGFVIDKFPISRPNLTFSTLTVSNMSPEDSSIYLCSVRHVPKETQYFGPGTRLLVL.

The chain's CDR3 is CASTTAPNTEAFF. CDR3 sequence (DNA): TGTGCCAGTACCACCGCCCCGAACACTGAAGCTTTCTTT. The gene calls are TRBV19 and TRBJ1-1; no reliable D call. This CDR3 contains 13 residues. V was cut by 7 bases and J by 1 base, with 10 bases left in between. Germline lookup yields CDR1 LNHDA and CDR2 SQIVND (reference sequence). The full variable domain, its missing parts supplied by reference TRBV19 and TRBJ1-1, is DGGITQSPKYLFRKEGQNVTLSCEQNLNHDAMYWYRQDPGQGLRLIYYSQIVNDFQKGDIAEGYSVSREKKESFPLTVTSAQKNPTAFYLCASTTAPNTEAFFGQGTRLTVV.

The genes are TRBV12-3 or TRBV12-4 and TRBJ2-6; possibly TRBD1 for D (5 bases). The CDR3 runs to 16 residues. Trimming left V 1 base short and J 2 bases short, with 9 bases between. CDR3 sequence: CASSLVLGAGANVLTF. In nucleotides, the CDR3 is TGTGCCAGCAGTTTAGTCTTAGGGGCTGGGGCCAACGTCCTGACTTTC.

About this clonotype itself: This sequence may be a read error, since a much larger clone differs from it by one base. The rearrangement uses TRBV2 and TRBJ2-3; D possibly uses TRBD1 or TRBD2 (5 bases each). The CDR3 runs 15 residues. Germline lookup yields CDR1 SNHLY and CDR2 FYNNEI. V lost 6 bases to trimming and J lost 2 bases, with 15 bases between them. The CDR3 nucleotides are TGTGCCAGCAGAAACCCGGGACGGAACACAGATACGCAGTATTTT. Amino acid sequence: CASRNPGRNTDTQYF.

The J gene is TRBJ2-2, the V gene TRBV7-9; D is possibly TRBD1 (6 bases). This CDR3 has 14 residues. V was cut by 3 bases and J by 5 bases, with 10 bases left in between. Germline lookup yields CDR1 SEHNR and CDR2 FQNEAQ (reference sequence). DNA of the CDR3: TGTGCCAGCAGCTTGGTCACAGGGACCGGGGAGCTGTTTTTT. Its protein is CASSLVTGTGELFF.

V usage is TRBV30 and J usage is TRBJ2-3; no reliable D call. CDR3 length equals 15 residues. Germline V gene sequence: CDR1 GTSNPN, CDR2 SVGIG (reference sequence). V gave up 1 base and J gave up 6 bases, with 17 bases separating them. The CDR3 nucleotides are TGTGCCTGGAGTGCCCTTGGGGATGTTGGCGATACGCAGTATTTT. It specifies CAWSALGDVGDTQYF.

The table lists this clonotype with a few counts. This chain links TRBV20-1 with TRBJ2-1, with D perhaps matching TRBD1 or TRBD2 (5 bases each). Germline V gene data show CDR1 as DFQATT and CDR2 as SNEGSKA (reference sequence). The CDR3 covers 14 residues. The V end lost 6 bases, the J end lost 5 bases, and 17 bases lay between the germline ends. The CDR3 loop reads CSAPSGGSDNEQFF. Here the CDR3 DNA reads TGCAGTGCCCCTAGTGGGGGATCGGACAATGAGCAGTTCTTC.

There are many counts of this clonotype. The chain recombines TRBV11-2 with TRBJ2-7; D is perhaps TRBD2 (6 bases). V was cut by 4 bases and J by 0 bases, with 13 bases left in between. CDR3 size: 15 residues. Looked up from germline, CDR1 is SGHAT and CDR2 is FQNNGV. The CDR3 loop is CASSSLAVSSYEQYF. The DNA for the CDR3 is TGTGCCAGCAGCTCCTTAGCGGTGAGCTCCTACGAGCAGTACTTC.

This sequence joins TRBV10-3 and TRBJ2-5; D remains unclear. V lost 2 bases and J lost 2, with 6 bases in between. The CDR3 spans 13 residues. CDR1 and CDR2 (germline): ENHRY, SYGVKD. In DNA form, the CDR3 reads TGTGCCATCAGTGAGCGGTTACAAGAGACCCAGTACTTC. Its protein is CAISERLQETQYF.

This clonotype was counted many times. The chain employs TRBV3-1 and TRBJ1-1, with TRBD1 as a possible D gene (6 bases). This CDR3 region has 14 residues. From germline, CDR1 is LGHDT and CDR2 YNNKEL (reference sequence). Trimming removed 3 bases at V and 7 bases at J, with 15 bases between. CDR3 loop: CASSHRRLGGEAFF. CDR3 nucleotides: TGTGCCAGCAGCCACCGAAGGCTAGGGGGTGAAGCTTTCTTT.

V gene TRBV28 combines with J gene TRBJ2-1; 7 positions agree with TRBD1. V shed 8 bases, J shed 2 bases, and the junction held 12 bases outside the gene matches. This CDR3 is 16 amino acids long. Germline CDR1 and CDR2: MDHEN and SYDVKM. The CDR3 DNA follows: TGTGCCAGCTCGCCACTGACAGGGTCGACCTACAATGAGCAGTTCTTC. This encodes CASSPLTGSTYNEQFF.

The genes are TRBV18 and TRBJ1-1; D unresolved. Germline CDR1 is KGHSH and CDR2 is LQKENI. This CDR3 is 15 amino acids long. Trimming took 1 base from V and 4 from J, leaving 13 bases between them. The CDR3 reads CASSPRPVRGTEAFF. The CDR3 DNA reads as TGTGCCAGCTCACCACGTCCAGTCAGAGGCACTGAAGCTTTCTTT.